Listed here are 30 T cell receptor beta chains from one sample, sequenced in a study of CD4+ T cells in melanoma. Clones were sequenced by immunoSEQ multiplex PCR, and TCRdb holds only the in-frame ones, with some missing. The data contain around 100,000 clones, approximately 90% of them singletons. The material sequenced was peripheral blood. The source is a human donor with melanoma.

This chain links TRBV27 with TRBJ2-1; 12 bases are shared with TRBD2. This CDR3 comprises 15 residues. Looked up from germline, CDR1 is MNHEY and CDR2 is SMNVEV (reference sequence). Trimming at V came to 5 bases and at J to 6 bases, leaving 5 bases not matched to a gene. CDR3 protein: CASSKTSGRLNEQFF. In nucleotides, the CDR3 is TGTGCCAGCAGTAAGACTAGCGGGAGACTCAATGAGCAGTTCTTC.

This sequence joins TRBV7-9 and TRBJ2-5, with D perhaps assigned TRBD1 or TRBD2 (6 bases each). The CDR3 spans 13 residues. Germline V gene data show CDR1 as SEHNR and CDR2 as FQNEAQ (reference sequence). The V and J ends lost 9 bases and 5 bases respectively, with 16 bases between them. In DNA, the CDR3 is TGTGCCAGTATTTTGGGGGGCTCGGAGACCCAGTACTTC. The encoded protein is CASILGGSETQYF. Complete variable domain (other parts from reference TRBV7-9 and TRBJ2-5): DTGVSQNPRHKITKRGQNVTFRCDPISEHNRLYWYRQTLGQGPEFLTYFQNEAQLEKSRLLSDRFSAERPKGSFSTLEIQRTEQGDSAMYLCASILGGSETQYFGPGTRLLVL.

This chain uses TRBV19 with TRBJ1-3, with 7 bases matching TRBD1. Looked up from germline, CDR1 is LNHDA and CDR2 is SQIVND (reference sequence). The V segment lost 6 bases and the J segment 2 bases; nucleotides outside the gene matches: 4. The CDR3 is made up of 14 amino acids. CDR3 in amino acids: CASRATGAGNTIYF. The CDR3 DNA sequence: TGTGCCAGTAGAGCCACAGGGGCTGGAAACACCATATATTTT.

The chain links TRBV5-1 to TRBJ2-3, with a weak D call TRBD2 (6 bases). Trimming took 4 bases from V and 9 from J, leaving 24 bases between them. Germline CDR1 and CDR2: SGHRS and YFSETQ. CDR3 size: 16 residues. CDR3 amino acids: CASSQGYRGGWGTQYF. CDR3 in DNA: TGCGCCAGCAGCCAAGGTTATAGGGGAGGATGGGGAACGCAGTATTTT. The complete variable domain, with remaining parts taken from reference TRBV5-1 and TRBJ2-3, reads KAGVTQTPRYLIKTRGQQVTLSCSPISGHRSVSWYQQTPGQGLQFLFEYFSETQRNKGNFPGRFSGRQFSNSRSEMNVSTLELGDSALYLCASSQGYRGGWGTQYFGPGTRLTVL.

The chain combines TRBV5-3 with TRBJ2-3; a weak D match, TRBD1 (5 bases). TRBV5-3 is an ORF, with its function uncertain. This CDR3 contains 12 residues. Trimming stripped 6 bases from V and 1 base from J, with 6 bases between. CDR3 amino acids: CARKGGTDTQYF. The CDR3 bases are TGTGCCAGAAAAGGGGGCACAGATACGCAGTATTTT.

The DNA of the CDR3 is TGTGCCAGCAACCTTAGAACAGGGACGGTCACTGAAGCTTTCTTT. Its translation is CASNLRTGTVTEAFF. V and J are TRBV7-2 and TRBJ1-1, with D perhaps TRBD1 (6 bases). V was shortened by 7 bases and J by 4 bases, with 19 bases between the two germline ends. Germline V gene sequence: CDR1 SGHTA, CDR2 FQGNSA. CDR3 length: 15 residues.

The chain links TRBV10-3 to TRBJ2-5, with unresolved D. V lost 4 bases and J lost 3, with 9 bases in between. Germline values: CDR1 ENHRY, CDR2 SYGVKD. This CDR3 has 13 amino acids. The CDR3 here is CAISVARKETQYF. The CDR3 DNA is TGTGCCATCAGTGTAGCCAGGAAAGAGACCCAGTACTTC.

This chain links TRBV6-1 with TRBJ1-4, with 7 nucleotides matching TRBD1. CDR1 is MNHNS and CDR2 is SASEGT in the germline V gene. The CDR3 is made up of 14 amino acids. Trimming took 7 bases from V and 7 from J; bases not matched to a gene: 9. The CDR3 spells CASIDRVGGEKLFF. As DNA, the CDR3 is TGTGCCAGCATTGACAGGGTGGGGGGTGAAAAACTGTTTTTT.

The chain recombines TRBV19 with TRBJ2-2, with 8 positions matching TRBD2. Germline V lookup: CDR1 LNHDA, CDR2 SQIVND (reference sequence). The CDR3 length is 16 residues. The J segment lost 2 bases and the V segment lost 3 bases, leaving 5 bases of the junction unmatched. CDR3 in amino acids: CASSILSGRNTGELFF. The CDR3 coding sequence is TGTGCCAGTAGTATCTTGAGCGGGAGAAACACCGGGGAGCTGTTTTTT.

V is TRBV27 and J is TRBJ2-5; TRBD2 matches 13 bases. The ends lost 2 bases at V and 2 bases at J; junction bases unmatched: 5. CDR1 and CDR2 (germline): MNHEY, SMNVEV (reference sequence). The CDR3 runs 17 residues. CDR3 residues: CASSLKLAGGPQETQYF. Here the CDR3 DNA reads TGTGCCAGCAGTTTAAAACTAGCGGGGGGGCCACAAGAGACCCAGTACTTC.

This chain uses TRBV6-6 with TRBJ1-4, with TRBD1 as a possible D gene (6 bases). The CDR3 is 13 residues long. Germline CDR1 and CDR2: MNHNY and SVGAGI (reference sequence). V lost 0 bases and J lost 8, with 7 bases in between. The CDR3 DNA reads TGTGCCAGCAGTTACTCGGACAGAGAAAAACTGTTTTTT. Translating it yields CASSYSDREKLFF.

In its sample, this clone was seen once. The chain combines TRBV6-6 with TRBJ1-5; 7 bases map to TRBD1. Germline V gene lookup returns CDR1 MNHNY and CDR2 SVGAGI (reference sequence). Unmatched junction bases numbered 6, after V lost 11 bases and J lost 2 bases. CDR3 length: 13 amino acids. CDR3 sequence reads: CASRGRGNQPQHF. CDR3 DNA: TGTGCCTCCAGGGGGAGGGGCAATCAGCCCCAGCATTTT.

The chain couples TRBV7-2 to TRBJ1-2; 8 bases align to TRBD1. Germline values: CDR1 SGHTA, CDR2 FQGNSA. Trimming took 6 bases from V and 6 from J; bases not matched to a gene: 12. The CDR3 loop spans 15 amino acids. CDR3 in DNA: TGTGCCAGCAGTTCTCCTCGGGACAGGTGGGATGGCTACACCTTC. Residues: CASSSPRDRWDGYTF. Full variable domain (rest looked up from reference TRBV7-2 and TRBJ1-2): GAGVSQSPSNKVTEKGKDVELRCDPISGHTALYWYRQSLGQGLEFLIYFQGNSAPDKSGLPSDRFSAERTGGSVSTLTIQRTQQEDSAVYLCASSSPRDRWDGYTFGSGTRLTVV.

The chain uses TRBV6-1 and TRBJ2-4; a weak D match, TRBD2 (7 bases). Trimming took 8 bases from V and 1 from J, leaving 15 bases between them. The germline gives CDR1 MNHNS, CDR2 SASEGT. CDR3 length equals 15 residues. CDR3 residues: CASAQGGAAKNIQYF. The CDR3 bases are TGTGCCAGCGCCCAAGGGGGGGCGGCCAAAAACATTCAGTACTTC.

This clone has a single count. The gene calls are TRBV12-5 and TRBJ2-5; 8 nucleotides agree with TRBD1. The CDR3 sequence is 14 residues long. Trimming at V came to 5 bases and at J to 4 bases, leaving 6 bases not matched to a gene. Germline values: CDR1 LGHNT, CDR2 FRNRAP. CDR3 bases: TGTGCTAGTGGTGTCGGACAGGGTCGAGAGACCCAGTACTTC. This codes for CASGVGQGRETQYF.

The chain employs TRBV19 and TRBJ2-7; TRBD1 matches at 7 bases. This CDR3 comprises 16 residues. Germline CDR1 LNHDA, CDR2 SQIVND (reference sequence). V lost 4 bases, J lost 0 bases, and 9 bases stayed unmatched. CDR3 nucleotide sequence: TGTGCCAGTAGTAAACCGGGACAGATGAGCTCCTACGAGCAGTACTTC. Amino acid sequence: CASSKPGQMSSYEQYF. Using reference TRBV19 and TRBJ2-7 for the parts outside the CDR3, the full variable domain is DGGITQSPKYLFRKEGQNVTLSCEQNLNHDAMYWYRQDPGQGLRLIYYSQIVNDFQKGDIAEGYSVSREKKESFPLTVTSAQKNPTAFYLCASSKPGQMSSYEQYFGPGTRLTVT.

The chain links TRBV7-9 to TRBJ2-5, with TRBD2 matching 12 bases. The trim removed 5 bases at V and 1 base at J, leaving 2 bases unmatched. The CDR3 has 15 amino acids. CDR1 is SEHNR, CDR2 FQNEAQ, per germline (reference sequence). CDR3 nucleotide sequence: TGTGCCAGCAGCGCGACTAGCGGGGGCCAAGAGACCCAGTACTTC. The encoded protein is CASSATSGGQETQYF.

J is TRBJ2-5 and V is TRBV27; 7 nucleotides agree with TRBD2. The J call may not be correct, given that the DNA end is closer to TRBJ2-7. Germline CDR1 MNHEY, CDR2 SMNVEV (reference sequence). This CDR3 contains 15 residues. The CDR3 DNA reads as TGTGCCAGCAGTTTATGGGAGGGAGTAACCTACGAGCAGTACTTC. Protein sequence: CASSLWEGVTYEQYF.

The chain employs TRBV4-2 and TRBJ2-5, with TRBD2 matching over 7 bases. Looked up from germline, CDR1 is LGHNA and CDR2 is YNFKEQ. The CDR3 sequence is 14 residues long. The V gene end was trimmed by 1 base and the J gene end by 4 bases; junction bases not matched to a gene: 3. CDR3 sequence (DNA): TGTGCCAGCAGCCAAGGGAGCGGGGCAGAGACCCAGTACTTC. Translating gives CASSQGSGAETQYF.

This chain links TRBV4-3 with TRBJ2-7, with 8 bases identical to TRBD1. Germline CDR1 LGHNA, CDR2 YSLEER. Trimming cost V 4 bases and J 1 base; bases outside gene matches: 3. The length of the CDR3 is 14 residues. The CDR3 sequence is CASSRRDRSYEQYF. The CDR3 DNA sequence: TGCGCCAGCAGCCGGCGGGACAGGTCCTACGAGCAGTACTTC.

CDR3 in DNA: TGTGCCAGCAGTAGGGGCGGGTCTTCCTACGAGCAGTACTTC. This gives the protein CASSRGGSSYEQYF. The V and J genes are TRBV7-2 and TRBJ2-7; D might be TRBD1 or TRBD2, each matching 5 bases. The CDR3 contains 14 residues. Germline V lookup: CDR1 SGHTA, CDR2 FQGNSA. The germline V and J ends were trimmed by 6 bases and 1 base, with 13 bases remaining between them.

This clone was counted a single time. This chain connects TRBV7-3 to TRBJ2-3, with D possibly TRBD1 on 6 matching bases. This CDR3 region has 17 residues. Trimming pared 1 base from V and 1 base from J, leaving 15 bases between. Germline V gene data show CDR1 as SGHTA and CDR2 as FQGTGA. The CDR3 DNA reads as TGTGCCAGCAGCTTAATACCCGCAGGGGCCGGCACAGATACGCAGTATTTT. Protein product: CASSLIPAGAGTDTQYF.

The gene calls are TRBV2 and TRBJ2-5; D gene unclear. The J call is uncertain, as TRBJ2-7 better fits the DNA end. The CDR3 consists of 15 residues. In germline, CDR1 is SNHLY, CDR2 FYNNEI. CDR3 region: CASSEFLDRSYEQYF. The CDR3 bases are TGTGCCAGCAGTGAATTTTTGGACCGCTCCTACGAGCAGTACTTC.

This sequence joins TRBV5-1 and TRBJ1-1; 10 bases line up with TRBD1. The CDR3 covers 16 residues. The trim removed 0 bases at V and 1 base at J, leaving 3 bases unmatched. The germline CDR1 and CDR2 sequences are SGHRS and YFSETQ. The chain's CDR3 is CASSLGTGGRNTEAFF. The CDR3 region has the DNA TGCGCCAGCAGCTTGGGGACAGGGGGACGGAACACTGAAGCTTTCTTT.

The chain combines TRBV4-2 with TRBJ2-7, with 9 positions matching TRBD2. Unmatched junction bases numbered 5, after V lost 0 bases and J lost 11 bases. Germline values: CDR1 LGHNA, CDR2 YNFKEQ. The CDR3 totals 13 residues. This CDR3 reads CASSQDPLAGKYF. The CDR3 DNA reads as TGTGCCAGCAGCCAAGATCCCCTAGCGGGGAAGTACTTC.

This sequence joins TRBV7-2 and TRBJ2-5, with a possible D match to TRBD1 (5 bases). The germline V gene encodes CDR1 SGHTA and CDR2 FQGNSA. Trimming removed 5 bases at V and 4 bases at J, with 17 bases between. The CDR3 is 15 amino acids. Here the CDR3 reads CASSPGPGRVETQYF. CDR3 in DNA: TGTGCCAGCAGCCCAGGGCCCGGACGGGTAGAGACCCAGTACTTC.

V and J are TRBV28 and TRBJ1-2, with 11 positions matching TRBD1. Germline CDR1 and CDR2: MDHEN and SYDVKM. The V segment lost 3 bases and the J segment 1 base; nucleotides outside the gene matches: 10. CDR3 length: 18 amino acids. CDR3 nucleotide sequence: TGTGCCAGCAGTTTTCTAGGGACAGGGGGACTAAGTAACTATGGCTACACCTTC. This codes for CASSFLGTGGLSNYGYTF.

This chain uses TRBV20-1 with TRBJ2-7; 12 bases line up with TRBD2. Germline V gives CDR1 DFQATT, CDR2 SNEGSKA (reference sequence). J was trimmed by 10 bases and V by 6 bases; bases with no gene match: 4. The length of the CDR3 is 11 residues. As DNA, the CDR3 is TGCAGTGCCACACTAGCGGGAGGACAGTACTTC. Translating gives CSATLAGGQYF.

This sequence joins TRBV28 and TRBJ1-1; 7 positions match TRBD1. V trimming: 5 bases; J trimming: 11 bases; junction bases outside the gene matches: 14. Looked up from germline, CDR1 is MDHEN and CDR2 is SYDVKM. This CDR3 contains 14 residues. The CDR3 DNA reads TGTGCCAGCAGTCACGGACAGGACAACAGAATGGCTTTCTTT. Its protein product is CASSHGQDNRMAFF.

This chain connects TRBV20-1 to TRBJ2-4; D uncertain. V was shortened by 7 bases and J by 8 bases, with 12 bases between the two germline ends. This CDR3 contains 11 residues. Germline values: CDR1 DFQATT, CDR2 SNEGSKA (reference sequence). The chain's CDR3 is CSVQKWDIQYF. CDR3 DNA: TGCAGTGTCCAAAAGTGGGACATTCAGTACTTC.